The 28 T cell receptor beta chains presented below share a single source sample, sequenced in a study of radiotherapy plus CTLA-4 blockade in lung cancer listed by TCRdb under 2018. The library was generated by the immunoSEQ multiplex PCR assay. TCRdb limited this immuneACCESS table to in-frame rearrangements with V and J called. A share of clones is missing; checked studies link under half to unresolved V genes, and the rest is unexplained. The sample table shows about 90,000 clones, and around 83% are seen once. The top ten clones comprise roughly 15% of the sample. Sequenced material: peripheral blood, taken from a patient treated with radiotherapy plus ipilimumab. These receptors were taken from a human donor with non-small cell lung cancer that progressed on radiotherapy plus ipilimumab.

The V call is TRBV7-2, the J call TRBJ1-1, with D maybe TRBD1 (6 bases). From germline, CDR1 is SGHTA and CDR2 FQGNSA. The CDR3 runs 14 residues. Trimming removed 6 bases at V and 0 bases at J, with 11 bases between. The CDR3: CASRPGHMNTEAFF. The CDR3 DNA sequence: TGTGCCAGCAGGCCGGGACATATGAACACTGAAGCTTTCTTT.

The chain has TRBV10-3 and TRBJ2-1; TRBD2 matches 13 bases. Germline V gene lookup returns CDR1 ENHRY and CDR2 SYGVKD. V gave up 1 base and J gave up 5 bases; unmatched junction bases: 2. There are 16 residues in the CDR3. The CDR3 DNA sequence: TGTGCCATCAGTGAGTTACTAGCGGGGGGGCACAATGAGCAGTTCTTC. Amino acids: CAISELLAGGHNEQFF.

V and J are TRBV9 and TRBJ2-3; unclear D gene. The germline V gene encodes CDR1 SGDLS and CDR2 YYNGEE. The CDR3 consists of 15 residues. V was pared by 0 bases and J by 0 bases, with 8 bases between. CDR3 in amino acids: CASSVALPSTDTQYF. As DNA, the CDR3 is TGTGCCAGCAGCGTAGCACTACCTAGCACAGATACGCAGTATTTT. The full variable domain, with the rest looked up from reference TRBV9 and TRBJ2-3, is DSGVTQTPKHLITATGQRVTLRCSPRSGDLSVYWYQQSLDQGLQFLIQYYNGEERAKGNILERFSAQQFPDLHSELNLSSLELGDSALYFCASSVALPSTDTQYFGPGTRLTVL.

The chain links TRBV4-3 to TRBJ2-4; 10 nucleotides match TRBD2. Trimming took 4 bases from V and 6 from J; bases not matched to a gene: 3. Germline-derived CDR1 and CDR2 are LGHNA and YSLEER. This CDR3 is built from 14 residues. The CDR3 region has the DNA TGCGCCAGCAGCCGCGGGACTAGCGTAAACATTCAGTACTTC. Translated, it gives CASSRGTSVNIQYF.

CDR3: CASSPPGTGKTEAFF. In DNA form, the CDR3 reads TGTGCCAGCAGTCCACCCGGGACAGGGAAAACTGAAGCTTTCTTT. The V and J genes are TRBV28 and TRBJ1-1; 9 positions agree with TRBD1. There are 15 residues in the CDR3. V was pared by 5 bases and J by 5 bases, with 9 bases of the junction left unmatched. Germline values: CDR1 MDHEN, CDR2 SYDVKM. The entire variable domain, with the rest obtained from reference TRBV28 and TRBJ1-1, is as follows: DVKVTQSSRYLVKRTGEKVFLECVQDMDHENMFWYRQDPGLGLRLIYFSYDVKMKEKGDIPEGYSVSREKKERFSLILESASTNQTSMYLCASSPPGTGKTEAFFGQGTRLTVV.

The chain couples TRBV9 to TRBJ2-5, with 10 positions matching TRBD2. The J segment lost 0 bases and the V segment lost 1 base, leaving 6 bases of the junction unmatched. The CDR3 spans 17 residues. CDR1 is SGDLS, CDR2 YYNGEE, per germline. CDR3 nucleotides: TGTGCCAGCAGCGTAACAGCGGGGGGGCCGTACCAAGAGACCCAGTACTTC. This gives the protein CASSVTAGGPYQETQYF. The whole variable domain, filled in from reference TRBV9 and TRBJ2-5, reads DSGVTQTPKHLITATGQRVTLRCSPRSGDLSVYWYQQSLDQGLQFLIQYYNGEERAKGNILERFSAQQFPDLHSELNLSSLELGDSALYFCASSVTAGGPYQETQYFGPGTRLLVL.

This chain joins TRBV9 and TRBJ2-1; 7 bases agree with TRBD2. V lost 4 bases to trimming and J lost 0 bases; unmatched junction nucleotides: 13. In germline, CDR1 is SGDLS, CDR2 YYNGEE. The CDR3 is made up of 18 amino acids. CDR3 residues: CASSPPISGWDSYNEQFF. The DNA of the CDR3 is TGTGCCAGCAGCCCACCTATTAGCGGGTGGGACTCCTACAATGAGCAGTTCTTC. Based on the CDR3 plus reference TRBV9 and TRBJ2-1, the full variable domain is DSGVTQTPKHLITATGQRVTLRCSPRSGDLSVYWYQQSLDQGLQFLIQYYNGEERAKGNILERFSAQQFPDLHSELNLSSLELGDSALYFCASSPPISGWDSYNEQFFGPGTRLTVL.

This clone was counted once. The chain carries TRBV4-3 and TRBJ1-5, with D possibly matching TRBD1 (5 bases). The CDR3 is made up of 15 amino acids. Germline V gene data show CDR1 as LGHNA and CDR2 as YSLEER. V was cut by 0 bases and J by 11 bases, with 17 bases left in between. CDR3 sequence (DNA): TGCGCCAGCAGCCAAGATGTGCAGGGAAGGCAGTCCCAGCATTTT. It specifies CASSQDVQGRQSQHF.

The genes are TRBV20-1 and TRBJ1-5; no definite D call. CDR3 length: 11 amino acids. V gave up 4 bases and J gave up 4 bases, with 5 bases separating them. Germline values: CDR1 DFQATT, CDR2 SNEGSKA (reference sequence). The CDR3 sequence: CSATPNQPQHF. CDR3 DNA sequence: TGCAGTGCTACACCGAATCAGCCCCAGCATTTT.

This clone was seen just once. The rearrangement joins TRBV2 to TRBJ1-2; D ambiguous. Trimming took 7 bases from V and 7 from J, leaving 7 bases between them. The CDR3 contains 10 residues. Per germline, CDR1 SNHLY and CDR2 FYNNEI. CDR3 in DNA: TGTGCCAGCAAGATTGCTGGCTACACCTTC. This codes for CASKIAGYTF.

V and J are TRBV10-3 and TRBJ2-2, with 10 bases matching TRBD1. The V gene's germline CDR1 is ENHRY and CDR2 SYGVKD. The CDR3 consists of 15 residues. J gave up 4 bases and V 5 bases, and 4 bases lay outside the gene matches. Here the CDR3 reads CAISRQGAPTGELFF. CDR3 bases: TGTGCCATCAGTCGACAGGGGGCGCCCACCGGGGAGCTGTTTTTT.

The chain is built from TRBV7-9 and TRBJ2-2; D remains unclear. Germline CDR1 and CDR2: SEHNR and FQNEAQ (reference sequence). V was pared by 5 bases and J by 1 base, with 14 bases between. The CDR3 is 16 residues long. In nucleotides, the CDR3 is TGTGCCAGCAGCCCCATGGGTGGGGTGAACACCGGGGAGCTGTTTTTT. Residues: CASSPMGGVNTGELFF.

The chain has TRBV30 and TRBJ2-7; tentatively, D is TRBD1 (5 bases). Trimming stripped 0 bases from V and 3 bases from J, with 6 bases between. The CDR3 loop spans 12 amino acids. Looked up from germline, CDR1 is GTSNPN and CDR2 is SVGIG (reference sequence). Here the CDR3 reads CAWSVGLYEQYF. The CDR3 nucleotides read TGTGCCTGGAGTGTGGGGCTCTACGAGCAGTACTTC.

The rearrangement joins TRBV14 to TRBJ2-7, with TRBD2 as a possible D gene (6 bases). Trimming left V 3 bases short and J 9 bases short, with 21 bases between. The CDR3 consists of 15 residues. The germline V gene encodes CDR1 SGHDN and CDR2 FVKESK. DNA for the CDR3: TGTGCCAGCAGCCAGGGACTGAGCCTACCTACGACGCAGTACTTC. Translating gives CASSQGLSLPTTQYF.

The V gene is TRBV11-2, the J gene TRBJ2-7, with D perhaps matching TRBD2 (6 bases). The CDR3 is 13 residues long. Germline lookup yields CDR1 SGHAT and CDR2 FQNNGV. Trimming cost V 8 bases and J 6 bases, with 17 bases left between them. CDR3 coding DNA: TGTGCCAGCCGGTTCGGGACTGCCCCCGAGCAGTACTTC. Translation gives CASRFGTAPEQYF. The full variable domain, completed using reference TRBV11-2 and TRBJ2-7, is EAGVAQSPRYKIIEKRQSVAFWCNPISGHATLYWYQQILGQGPKLLIQFQNNGVVDDSQLPKDRFSAERLKGVDSTLKIQPAKLEDSAVYLCASRFGTAPEQYFGPGTRLTVT.

This clone was counted once. V usage is TRBV4-1 and J usage is TRBJ1-2; D is ambiguous. Germline lookup yields CDR1 MGHRA and CDR2 YSYEKL. V lost 1 base and J lost 4, with 16 bases in between. This CDR3 comprises 16 residues. The DNA for the CDR3 is TGCGCCAGCAGCCAAGGGAGCTTGGGCCCGGGCTATGGCTACACCTTC. Its protein is CASSQGSLGPGYGYTF.

The chain carries TRBV19 and TRBJ2-5; D may be TRBD2 (5 bases). CDR3 length: 13 residues. Germline values: CDR1 LNHDA, CDR2 SQIVND (reference sequence). V was pared by 3 bases and J by 5 bases, with 10 bases between. The CDR3 region has the DNA TGTGCCAGTAGTATTGTGGGAGCTGAGACCCAGTACTTC. As protein: CASSIVGAETQYF.

This clone was observed a few times. The chain employs TRBV4-1 and TRBJ2-5; a weak D match, TRBD1 (6 bases). Looked up from germline, CDR1 is MGHRA and CDR2 is YSYEKL. The CDR3 extends over 14 amino acids. Trimming left V 3 bases short and J 10 bases short, with 18 bases between. CDR3 sequence: CASSQTRGFSRQYF. The CDR3 DNA is TGCGCCAGCAGCCAGACCAGGGGCTTCTCCCGCCAGTACTTC.

V gene TRBV30 combines with J gene TRBJ2-7; D is perhaps TRBD1 or TRBD2 (5 bases each). Trimming took 5 bases from V and 4 from J, leaving 9 bases between them. Germline loops: CDR1 GTSNPN, CDR2 SVGIG (reference sequence). The CDR3 length is 11 residues. The CDR3 protein is CAWGGPYEQYF. Written as DNA, the CDR3 is TGTGCCTGGGGGGGACCTTACGAGCAGTACTTC.

The rearrangement uses TRBV6-1 and TRBJ2-7; TRBD2 is a possible D gene (6 bases). The CDR3 is 15 amino acids. V lost 4 bases to trimming and J lost 4 bases, with 17 bases between them. Germline assignment: CDR1 MNHNS and CDR2 SASEGT. The CDR3 spells CASSAMNTGLYEQYF. For the CDR3, the DNA is TGTGCCAGCAGTGCGATGAATACAGGACTATACGAGCAGTACTTC.

The V gene is TRBV7-9, the J gene TRBJ2-1; maybe TRBD2 (5 bases). V lost 1 base and J 1 base, leaving 11 bases between the germline ends. The CDR3 extends over 16 amino acids. CDR1 and CDR2 (germline): SEHNR, FQNEAQ (reference sequence). This CDR3 reads CASSLGTLVSYNEQFF. CDR3 DNA sequence: TGTGCCAGCAGCTTAGGGACTTTAGTGTCCTACAATGAGCAGTTCTTC.

The gene calls are TRBV7-6 and TRBJ2-1; 11 nucleotides line up with TRBD2. The CDR3 extends over 19 amino acids. J was trimmed by 8 bases and V by 3 bases; bases with no gene match: 18. Germline V lookup: CDR1 SGHVS, CDR2 FNYEAQ. The CDR3 spells CASSFPKLTTSGIRDEQFF. The DNA for the CDR3 is TGTGCCAGCAGCTTTCCCAAATTAACGACTAGCGGGATTCGGGATGAGCAGTTCTTC. The whole variable domain, remainder taken from reference TRBV7-6 and TRBJ2-1, is GAGVSQSPRYKVTKRGQDVALRCDPISGHVSLYWYRQALGQGPEFLTYFNYEAQQDKSGLPNDRFSAERPEGSISTLTIQRTEQRDSAMYRCASSFPKLTTSGIRDEQFFGPGTRLTVL.

The rearrangement uses TRBV6-1 and TRBJ2-5, with 7 bases lining up with TRBD2. The better agreement between TRBJ2-7 and the DNA end casts doubt on the J call. Germline V CDR1 and CDR2: MNHNS, SASEGT. This CDR3 is 15 amino acids long. This CDR3 reads CASWPGLPTSYEQYF. CDR3 DNA: TGTGCCAGCTGGCCGGGACTACCAACGTCCTACGAGCAGTACTTC.

The count of this clone is one. The chain recombines TRBV5-1 with TRBJ2-7, with D maybe TRBD1 (6 bases). This CDR3 comprises 13 residues. CDR1 and CDR2 (germline): SGHRS, YFSETQ. With 3 bases removed from V and 2 bases from J, the gap between germline ends came to 9 bases. CDR3 residues: CASSWDTTYEQYF. CDR3 sequence (DNA): TGCGCCAGCAGCTGGGACACCACCTACGAGCAGTACTTC. Supplemented by reference TRBV5-1 and TRBJ2-7, the full variable domain reads KAGVTQTPRYLIKTRGQQVTLSCSPISGHRSVSWYQQTPGQGLQFLFEYFSETQRNKGNFPGRFSGRQFSNSRSEMNVSTLELGDSALYLCASSWDTTYEQYFGPGTRLTVT.

V is TRBV7-2 and J is TRBJ1-5, with a weak D call TRBD1 (5 bases). With 2 bases removed from V and 7 bases from J, the gap between germline ends came to 6 bases. The germline V gene has CDR1 SGHTA and CDR2 FQGNSA. This CDR3 is built from 12 residues. The CDR3 region has the DNA TGTGCCAGCAGCTTACGGGGGCAGCCCCAGCATTTT. It is translated as CASSLRGQPQHF.

This chain links TRBV29-1 with TRBJ1-5, with TRBD1 as a possible D gene (6 bases). The CDR3 totals 13 residues. Germline assignment: CDR1 SQVTM and CDR2 ANQGSEA. CDR3 region: CSISGDSNQPQHF. CDR3 DNA: TGCAGTATCTCAGGGGATAGCAATCAGCCCCAGCATTTT.

The rearrangement links TRBV5-1 to TRBJ1-1; weak D call: TRBD1 (6 bases). There are 14 residues in the CDR3. The V and J ends lost 3 bases and 5 bases respectively, with 14 bases between them. CDR1 is SGHRS, CDR2 YFSETQ, per germline. The CDR3 here is CASSSSVQGTEAFF. For the CDR3, the DNA is TGCGCCAGCAGCTCGAGCGTACAGGGAACTGAAGCTTTCTTT.

Written as DNA, the CDR3 is TGTGCCAGCAGTGGCGGGACTACAAACACCGGGGAGCTGTTTTTT. Residues: CASSGGTTNTGELFF. V and J are TRBV6-6 and TRBJ2-2, with TRBD2 matching 7 bases. CDR3 size: 15 residues. V lost 5 bases, J lost 2 bases, and 5 bases stayed unmatched. Germline V gene data show CDR1 as MNHNY and CDR2 as SVGAGI (reference sequence).